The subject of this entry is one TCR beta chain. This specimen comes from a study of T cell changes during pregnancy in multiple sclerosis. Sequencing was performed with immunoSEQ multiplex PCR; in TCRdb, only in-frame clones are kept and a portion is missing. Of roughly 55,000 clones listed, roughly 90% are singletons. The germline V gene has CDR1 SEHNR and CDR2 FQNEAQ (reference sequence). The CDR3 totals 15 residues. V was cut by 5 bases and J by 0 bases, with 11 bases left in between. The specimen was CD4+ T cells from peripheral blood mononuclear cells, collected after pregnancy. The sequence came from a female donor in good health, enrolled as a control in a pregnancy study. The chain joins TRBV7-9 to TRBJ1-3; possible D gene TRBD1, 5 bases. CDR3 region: CASSPGHISGNTIYF. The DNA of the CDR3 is TGTGCCAGCAGCCCCGGACATATCTCTGGAAACACCATATATTTT.